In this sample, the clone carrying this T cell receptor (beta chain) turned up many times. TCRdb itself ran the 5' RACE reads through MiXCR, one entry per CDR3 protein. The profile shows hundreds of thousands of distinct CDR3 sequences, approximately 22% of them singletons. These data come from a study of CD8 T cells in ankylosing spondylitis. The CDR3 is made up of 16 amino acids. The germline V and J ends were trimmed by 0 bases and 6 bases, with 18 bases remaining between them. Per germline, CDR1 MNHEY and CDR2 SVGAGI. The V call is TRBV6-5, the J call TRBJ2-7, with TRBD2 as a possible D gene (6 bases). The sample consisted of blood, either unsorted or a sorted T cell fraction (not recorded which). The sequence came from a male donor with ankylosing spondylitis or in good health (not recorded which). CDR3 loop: CASSYSIGDWGLEQYF. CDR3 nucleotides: TGTGCCAGCAGTTACTCGATTGGGGACTGGGGCCTCGAGCAGTACTTC.